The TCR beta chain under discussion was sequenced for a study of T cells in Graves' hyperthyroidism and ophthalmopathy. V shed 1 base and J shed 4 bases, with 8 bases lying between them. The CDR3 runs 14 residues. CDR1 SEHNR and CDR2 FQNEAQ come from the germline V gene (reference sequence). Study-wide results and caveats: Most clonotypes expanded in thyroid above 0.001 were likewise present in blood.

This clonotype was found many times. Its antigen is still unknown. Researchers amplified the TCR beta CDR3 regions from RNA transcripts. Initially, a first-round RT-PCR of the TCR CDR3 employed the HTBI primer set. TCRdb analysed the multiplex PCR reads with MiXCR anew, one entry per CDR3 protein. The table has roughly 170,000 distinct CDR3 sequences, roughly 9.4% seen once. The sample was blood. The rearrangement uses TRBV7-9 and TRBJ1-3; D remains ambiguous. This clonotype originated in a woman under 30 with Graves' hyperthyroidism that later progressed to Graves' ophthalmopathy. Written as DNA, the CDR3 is TGTGCCAGCAGCTTAGTCGTGGGAGGAAACACCATATATTTT. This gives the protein CASSLVVGGNTIYF.